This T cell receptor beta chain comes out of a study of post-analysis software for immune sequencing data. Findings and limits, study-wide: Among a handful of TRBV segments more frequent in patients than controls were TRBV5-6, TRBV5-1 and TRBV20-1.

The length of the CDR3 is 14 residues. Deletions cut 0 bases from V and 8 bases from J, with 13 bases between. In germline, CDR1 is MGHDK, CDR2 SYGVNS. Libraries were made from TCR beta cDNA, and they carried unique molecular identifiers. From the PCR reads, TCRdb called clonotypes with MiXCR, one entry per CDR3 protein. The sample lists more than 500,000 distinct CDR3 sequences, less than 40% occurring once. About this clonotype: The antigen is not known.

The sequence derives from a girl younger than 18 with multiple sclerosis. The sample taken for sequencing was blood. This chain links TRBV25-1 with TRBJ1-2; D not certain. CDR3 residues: CASSEYRGERGYTF. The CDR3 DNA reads TGTGCCAGCAGTGAATACCGGGGTGAGAGGGGCTACACCTTC.